The T cell receptor beta chain described here comes from a study of cytomegalovirus exposure and HLA in healthy donors (dated by TCRdb to about 2017). Broadly, across the study: An earlier analysis of roughly 500 of the donors reported 276 Gb of sequence data and some 110 million unique TCR beta sequences obtained from roughly 180 million T cells. About 300 gigabases of sequencing data and roughly 90 million unique TCR sequences were included in an early release covering 500 to 750 HLA-typed donors. The genetic ancestry cluster associated with self-reported Caucasian donors included over 65% of the approximately 400 genotyped donors. The aim of the study was to test whether cataloging public T cell receptors could identify signatures of past pathogen exposure. The T cell repertoires of some 700 subjects were profiled by immunosequencing and related to cytomegalovirus serostatus. Besides the first cohort of roughly 660 subjects, a separate validation cohort made up of 120 or so different subjects was used. To predict cytomegalovirus infection status, the study combined high-throughput TCR immunosequencing, statistical association of individual TCRs with disease status, and machine learning. A later analysis re-analyzed previously published TCR beta repertoires from 500 to 700 donors and added high-resolution HLA genotyping to study TCR occurrence patterns. In the later analysis, no new phenotypic data were used to find candidate immune exposures; instead, reliance was placed on TCR beta sequences and their occurrence across donors. An earlier analysis of several hundred of the donors used high-throughput TCR beta sequencing to judge whether each TCR beta V gene segment behaved as functional or pseudogenic. Alongside the repertoire data, information on donor age, sex, ethnicity and CMV serostatus was compiled. A later genetic analysis used genome-wide SNP genotypes for about 60% of the roughly 700 donors, treating that subset as a discovery cohort. All discovery cohort repertoires had been generated using a single sequencing platform. Class I and class II HLA loci were covered by the typing at four-digit resolution. Typing coverage differed by locus: A, B, C, DRB1 and DQB1 were typed in roughly 620-640 donors, DQA1 in 500 to 550, DPA1 in over 600, and DPB1 in 450 to 490. A handful of DR-DQ haplotypes were handled as single units for association and clustering because linkage in the cohort was strong. On average, roughly 250,000 unique TCR beta nucleotide sequences were sequenced per donor among 398 genotyped donors of the cohort, with roughly a sixth of those sequences being non-productive.

Details on this clone: No antigen is known for it.

To prepare the library, the immunoSEQ multiplex PCR assay was applied. For the multiplex PCR, a mixture combining 60 forward primers for TCR Vbeta segments and 13 reverse primers for TCR Jbeta segments was used. The CDR3 region of rearranged TCR beta genes was amplified from genomic DNA by a multiplex PCR assay. Amplified TCR beta libraries were sequenced as 87-base-pair reads on the Illumina HiSeq System. On the authors' methods: A later analysis counted some 74 million unique TCR beta chains across the 500 to 850 repertoires, and 9 million to 14 million of these chains were shared by at least two donors. To remove PCR and sequencing errors, raw reads were error-corrected and collapsed into unique sequences using a nearest-neighbor algorithm that merged closely related sequences. V, D and J gene segments were assigned by aligning CDR3 sequences to IMGT reference sequences. For a sequence to be retained, a match of at least six nucleotides to both a V gene segment and a J gene segment was required. Rearrangements were called productive when the CDR3 lacked stop codons and stayed in frame with V and J; all others were non-productive. Following IMGT convention, CDR3 was defined as the stretch from the second conserved V-encoded cysteine up to the conserved J-encoded phenylalanine. In an earlier analysis of some 550 of the donors, sequences lacking an unambiguous match to a single V gene segment were excluded. An earlier analysis of under 750 of the donors called V segments functional above 56.7% productive rearrangements and segregating when the between-donor standard deviation exceeded 5%. A statistical classification framework was built for diagnosing cytomegalovirus status from the catalog of TCR beta chain sequences. A later analysis assigned V and J genes by comparing TCR nucleotide sequences with IMGT/GENE-DB human TR gene sequences. In a later analysis, CDR3 sequences and most-parsimonious VDJ recombination scenarios were assigned using the TCRdist pipeline. A later analysis defined each TCR beta chain by its CDR3 amino acid sequence plus V-gene family, and excluded reads lacking a unique V-gene family. A later analysis removed nearly 600 highly shared, low-generation-probability nucleotide sequences to deal with suspected cross-contamination and a sequencing artifact. In a later analysis, a clonal expansion index was calculated for each public chain from normalized within-repertoire ranks of inferred template counts. In a later analysis, generation probabilities were computed using a VDJ recombination model fitted to out-of-frame rearrangements, and the results were checked against IGoR. A later analysis scored TCR-TCR, TCR-HLA and TCR-CMV co-occurrence with hypergeometric tests, applying a repertoire-size bias correction to TCR pairs. False discovery rates were estimated in a later analysis by permuting HLA or CMV assignments 20 times. In a later analysis, co-occurring TCRs were grouped using DBSCAN, and TCRdist sequence similarity was added for clustering within HLA-allele-positive subsets. For co-occurrence clustering, repertoires with fewer than 30,000 or more than 120,000 public chains were excluded, along with five repertoires with anomalous nucleotide sharing. The table was pulled from immuneACCESS by TCRdb, which kept in-frame rearrangements only. Such tables lose some clones; where checked, under half of the loss comes from unresolved V genes, and the rest has no known cause. V, J and clone size derive from that table, while D and trimming were established from the DNA sequence. This sample's clone table shows about 49,000 clones. Under 15% of the sample is in the top ten clones.

The cohort was made up of 500 to 800 healthy bone marrow donors. Cohort members were all nominally healthy when sampled, although unrecorded immune exposures were likely present. The donor was CMV seropositive and belonged to the group of a few hundred seropositive cohort members. A peripheral blood sample was collected from each donor, and TCR beta sequencing was performed on peripheral blood mononuclear cells. Genomic DNA was extracted from the blood cell samples with the Qiagen DNeasy Blood Extraction Kit. Study-wide findings and limitations: A later analysis found that TCR association rates varied across HLA loci, with DRB1 alleles showing the most associated TCRs and HLA-C alleles the fewest. A further reported finding was that TCR beta sequences accurately predicted the HLA-A and HLA-B alleles for most subjects in the first cohort. Sequencing depth was assumed to be roughly uniform across donors in the presence/absence analyses, though that assumption may not hold. Most CMV-associated TCR beta chains appeared to be HLA-restricted in a later analysis, and the HLA associations seemed to be driven largely by CMV exposure. Correlated functional status among segregating V segments might reflect linkage disequilibrium, but an unknown experimental factor could not be ruled out. A cluster of highly shared sequence variants was judged likely to be a technical artifact of the sequencing pipeline. An earlier analysis of approximately 600 of the donors showed that most TCR beta V segments appeared in productive rearrangements either about 90% or about 30% of the time, which broadly matched IMGT annotations. When HLA alleles, especially DR and DQ, strongly co-occurred, attributing TCR associations to individual alleles was difficult. Roughly 15 rarely observed V segments, including chromosome 9 orphons, were excluded from the earlier analysis of about 610 of the donors because counts were too low. The classifier was reported to diagnose cytomegalovirus status with high specificity and sensitivity in both the original cohort and the validation cohort. In a later genetic analysis, a missense DCLRE1C variant was associated with V-gene and J-gene trimming of TCR beta chains, and the association was replicated in an independent cohort. The authors suggested that the approach could potentially be generalized to other disease states and immunological phenotypes. Most TCR sequences were seen in very few donors, while some public TCRs were found in many individuals. According to a later genetic analysis, donors in an Asian-associated ancestry cluster had fewer N-insertions in productive TCRs than the approximately 630-donor mean. Because HLA typing was unavailable for some donors at each locus, only the typed subset was used in association tests. The only immune exposure information available for the cohort was CMV serostatus. Only TCR beta chains were sequenced in this cohort, and the absence of alpha or paired-chain data limited detectable features. The study gave a list of 150 to 200 TCR beta chains associated with cytomegalovirus. Some IMGT-functional V segments, including TRBV6-2 and TRBV6-3, could not be told apart with the 87-base-pair reads, so those segments were excluded. In a later analysis, several top co-occurrence clusters were reported to appear linked to parvovirus B19, influenza, CMV and Epstein-Barr virus. In a later analysis, HLA-associated TCR beta chains were found to be more clonally expanded and to have lower generation probabilities than equally common non-associated chains. In vitro tests confirmed that three of the cytomegalovirus-associated TCR beta chains recognize cytomegalovirus antigens. In a later analysis, some 18,000 TCR beta sequences were associated with specific HLA alleles at a false discovery rate of 0.05.

In the germline V gene, CDR1 corresponds to MDHEN and CDR2 to SYDVKM. Measured from the cysteine to the phenylalanine, the CDR3 is 13 residues long. Only CDR3 DNA remains: 39 bases, in frame from the first base. V is clipped by 4 bases and J by 4 bases, and the sequence between their germline boundaries is 9 bases long. The rearranged segments are TRBV28 and TRBJ2-3, with the D gene call left open. The TCR sequence derives from a man younger than 35 in good health and CMV-seropositive. The sample comprised PBMCs. The CDR3 here reads CASSSPQADTQYF. The nucleotide sequence is given as TGTGCCAGCAGTTCCCCTCAGGCAGATACGCAGTATTTT.